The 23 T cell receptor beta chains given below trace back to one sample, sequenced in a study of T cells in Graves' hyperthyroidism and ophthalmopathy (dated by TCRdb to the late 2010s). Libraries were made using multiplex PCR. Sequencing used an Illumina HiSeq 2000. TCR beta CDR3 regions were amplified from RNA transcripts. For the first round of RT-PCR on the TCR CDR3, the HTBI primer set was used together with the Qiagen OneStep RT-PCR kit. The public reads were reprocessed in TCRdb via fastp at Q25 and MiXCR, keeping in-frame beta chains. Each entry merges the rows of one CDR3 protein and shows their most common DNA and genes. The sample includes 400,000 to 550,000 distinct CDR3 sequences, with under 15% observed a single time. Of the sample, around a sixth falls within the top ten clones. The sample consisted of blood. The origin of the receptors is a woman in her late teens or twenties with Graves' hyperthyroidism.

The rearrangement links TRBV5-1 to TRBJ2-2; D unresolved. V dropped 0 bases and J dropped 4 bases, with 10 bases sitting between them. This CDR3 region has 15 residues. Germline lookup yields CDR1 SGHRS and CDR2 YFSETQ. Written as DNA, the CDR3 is TGCGCCAGCAGCTTGGATATGGCCCGCACCGGGGAGCTGTTTTTT. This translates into CASSLDMARTGELFF.

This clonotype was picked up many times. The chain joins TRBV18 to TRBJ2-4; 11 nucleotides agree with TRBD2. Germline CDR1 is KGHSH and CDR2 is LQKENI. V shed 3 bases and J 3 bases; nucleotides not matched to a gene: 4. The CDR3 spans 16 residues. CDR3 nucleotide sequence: TGTGCCAGCTCACCGACTAGCGGGATGGTCAAAAACATTCAGTACTTC. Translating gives CASSPTSGMVKNIQYF.

The chain's CDR3 is CASSLGRTGVVVNTEAFF. For the CDR3, the DNA is TGCGCCAGCAGCTTGGGTCGGACAGGGGTCGTCGTAAACACTGAAGCTTTCTTT. The chain uses TRBV5-1 and TRBJ1-1; TRBD1 matches at 9 bases. The CDR3 runs to 18 residues. In germline, CDR1 is SGHRS, CDR2 YFSETQ. The V gene end was trimmed by 0 bases and the J gene end by 2 bases; junction bases not matched to a gene: 11.

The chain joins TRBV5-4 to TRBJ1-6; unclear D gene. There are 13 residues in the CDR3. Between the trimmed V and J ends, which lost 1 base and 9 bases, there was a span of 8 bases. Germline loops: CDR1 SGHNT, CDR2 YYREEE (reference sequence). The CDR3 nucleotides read TGTGCCAGCAGCTTGTCGGTTATTTCACCCCTCCACTTT. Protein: CASSLSVISPLHF.

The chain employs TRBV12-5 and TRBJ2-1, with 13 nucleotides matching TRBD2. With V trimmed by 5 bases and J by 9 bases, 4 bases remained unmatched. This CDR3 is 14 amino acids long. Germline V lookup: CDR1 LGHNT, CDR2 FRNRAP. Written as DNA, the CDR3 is TGTGCTAGTGGTGGGACTAGCGGGACCAGTGAGCAGTTCTTC. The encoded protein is CASGGTSGTSEQFF. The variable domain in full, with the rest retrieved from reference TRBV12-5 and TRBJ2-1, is DARVTQTPRHKVTEMGQEVTMRCQPILGHNTVFWYRQTMMQGLELLAYFRNRAPLDDSGMPKDRFSAEMPDATLATLKIQPSEPRDSAVYFCASGGTSGTSEQFFGPGTRLTVL.

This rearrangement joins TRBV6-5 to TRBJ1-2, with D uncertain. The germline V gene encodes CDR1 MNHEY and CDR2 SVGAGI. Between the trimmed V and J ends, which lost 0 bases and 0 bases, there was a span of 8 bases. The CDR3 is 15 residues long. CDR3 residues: CASSYSPAANYGYTF. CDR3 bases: TGTGCCAGCAGTTACTCGCCGGCCGCTAACTATGGCTACACCTTC.

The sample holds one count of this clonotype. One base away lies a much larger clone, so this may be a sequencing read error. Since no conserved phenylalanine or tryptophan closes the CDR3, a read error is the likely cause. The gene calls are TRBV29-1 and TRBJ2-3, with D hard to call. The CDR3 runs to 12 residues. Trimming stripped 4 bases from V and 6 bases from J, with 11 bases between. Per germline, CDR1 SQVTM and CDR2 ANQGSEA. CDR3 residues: CSVGGQPDTQYI. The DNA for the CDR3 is TGCAGCGTTGGTGGGCAGCCCGATACGCAGTATATT.

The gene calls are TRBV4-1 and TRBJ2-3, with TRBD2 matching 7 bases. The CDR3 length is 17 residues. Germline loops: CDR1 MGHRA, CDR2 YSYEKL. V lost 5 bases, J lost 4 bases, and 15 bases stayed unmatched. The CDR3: CASSSHLMAGVSDTQYF. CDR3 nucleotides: TGCGCCAGCAGCTCCCACCTGATGGCGGGAGTCTCAGATACGCAGTATTTT.

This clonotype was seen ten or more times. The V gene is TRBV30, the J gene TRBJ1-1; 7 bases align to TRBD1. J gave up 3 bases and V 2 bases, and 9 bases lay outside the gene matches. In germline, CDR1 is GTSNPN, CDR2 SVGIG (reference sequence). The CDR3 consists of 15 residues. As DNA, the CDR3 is TGTGCCTGGAGTCGACCCAGGGGGGGAGACACTGAAGCTTTCTTT. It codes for CAWSRPRGGDTEAFF.

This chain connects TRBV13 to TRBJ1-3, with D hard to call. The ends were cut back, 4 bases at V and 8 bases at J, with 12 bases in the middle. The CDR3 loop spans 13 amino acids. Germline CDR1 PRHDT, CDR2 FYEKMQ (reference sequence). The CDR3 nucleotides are TGTGCCAGCAGCTCCGGGATGGGGTACACCATATATTTT. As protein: CASSSGMGYTIYF.

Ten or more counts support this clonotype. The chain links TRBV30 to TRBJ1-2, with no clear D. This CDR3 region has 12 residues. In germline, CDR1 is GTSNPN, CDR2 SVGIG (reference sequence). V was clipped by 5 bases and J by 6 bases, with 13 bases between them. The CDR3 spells CAWGPGRNGYTF. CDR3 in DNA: TGTGCCTGGGGGCCGGGGAGAAATGGCTACACCTTC.

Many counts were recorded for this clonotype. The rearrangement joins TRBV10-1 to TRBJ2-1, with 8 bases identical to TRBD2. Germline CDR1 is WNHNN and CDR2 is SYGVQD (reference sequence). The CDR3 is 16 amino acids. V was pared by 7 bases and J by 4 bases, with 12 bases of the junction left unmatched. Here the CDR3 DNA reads TGCGCCAGCACCCCCGGGGTAGCGGGGCCGTACAATGAGCAGTTCTTC. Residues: CASTPGVAGPYNEQFF.

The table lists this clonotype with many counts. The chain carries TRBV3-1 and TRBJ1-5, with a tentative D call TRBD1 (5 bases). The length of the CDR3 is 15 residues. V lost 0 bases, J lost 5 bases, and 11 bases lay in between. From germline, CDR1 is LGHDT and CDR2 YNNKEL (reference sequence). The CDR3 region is CASSQDARADQPQHF. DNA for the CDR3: TGTGCCAGCAGCCAAGATGCCAGGGCGGATCAGCCCCAGCATTTT.

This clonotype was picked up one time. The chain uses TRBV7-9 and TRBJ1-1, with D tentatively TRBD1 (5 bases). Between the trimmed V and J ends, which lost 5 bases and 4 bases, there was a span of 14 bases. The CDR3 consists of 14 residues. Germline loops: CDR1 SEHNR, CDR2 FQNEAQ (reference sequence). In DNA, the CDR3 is TGTGCCAGCAGCCACTCGCAGGGTCTCACTGAAGCTTTCTTT. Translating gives CASSHSQGLTEAFF.

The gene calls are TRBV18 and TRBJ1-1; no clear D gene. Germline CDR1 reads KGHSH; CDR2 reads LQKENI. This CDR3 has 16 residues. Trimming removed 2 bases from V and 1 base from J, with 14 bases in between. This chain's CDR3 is CASSPFEGTKNTEAFF. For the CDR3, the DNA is TGTGCCAGCTCACCATTCGAGGGTACCAAGAACACTGAAGCTTTCTTT.

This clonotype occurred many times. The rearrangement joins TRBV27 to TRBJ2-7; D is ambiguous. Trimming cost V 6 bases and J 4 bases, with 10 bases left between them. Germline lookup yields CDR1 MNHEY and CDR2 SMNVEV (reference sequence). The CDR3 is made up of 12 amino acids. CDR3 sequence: CASRPNWYEQYF. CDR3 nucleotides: TGTGCCAGCAGGCCTAATTGGTACGAGCAGTACTTC.

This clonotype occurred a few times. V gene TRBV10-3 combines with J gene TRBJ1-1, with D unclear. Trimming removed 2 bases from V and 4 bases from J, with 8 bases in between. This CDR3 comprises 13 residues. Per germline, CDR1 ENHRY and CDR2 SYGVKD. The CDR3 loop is CAISEGVITEAFF. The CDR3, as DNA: TGTGCCATCAGTGAGGGGGTTATCACTGAAGCTTTCTTT.

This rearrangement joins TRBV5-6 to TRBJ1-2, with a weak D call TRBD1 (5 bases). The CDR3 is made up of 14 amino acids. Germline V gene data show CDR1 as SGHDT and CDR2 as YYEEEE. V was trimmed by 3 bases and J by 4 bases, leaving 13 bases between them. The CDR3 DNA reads TGTGCCAGCAGCTCAGAGGACACCCTCTATGGCTACACCTTC. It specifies CASSSEDTLYGYTF.

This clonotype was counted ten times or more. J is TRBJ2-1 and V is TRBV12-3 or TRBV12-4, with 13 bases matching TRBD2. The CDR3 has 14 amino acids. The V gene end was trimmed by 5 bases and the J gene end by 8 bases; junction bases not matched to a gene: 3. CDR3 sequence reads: CASSRTSGSDEQFF. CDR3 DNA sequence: TGTGCCAGCAGTAGGACTAGCGGGAGCGATGAGCAGTTCTTC.

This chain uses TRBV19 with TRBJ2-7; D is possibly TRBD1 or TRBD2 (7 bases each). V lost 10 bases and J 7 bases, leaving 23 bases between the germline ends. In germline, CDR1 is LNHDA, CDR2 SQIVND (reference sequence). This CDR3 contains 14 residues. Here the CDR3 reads CATEEAGGVREQYF. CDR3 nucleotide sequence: TGTGCCACCGAGGAGGCAGGGGGGGTTAGGGAGCAGTACTTC.

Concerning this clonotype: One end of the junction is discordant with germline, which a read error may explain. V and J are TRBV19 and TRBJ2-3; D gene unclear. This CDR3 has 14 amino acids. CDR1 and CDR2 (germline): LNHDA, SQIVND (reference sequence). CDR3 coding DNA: TGTGCCAGCAGTAGGCGGAGCCCAACAGATACGCAGTATTTT. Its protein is CASSRRSPTDTQYF.

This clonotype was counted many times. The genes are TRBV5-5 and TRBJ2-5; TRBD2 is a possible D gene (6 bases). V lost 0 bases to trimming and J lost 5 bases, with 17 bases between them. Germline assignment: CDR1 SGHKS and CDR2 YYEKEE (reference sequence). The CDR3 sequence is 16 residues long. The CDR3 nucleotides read TGTGCCAGCAGCTTGGACCGTGGGCTAGCGTTGGAGACCCAGTACTTC. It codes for CASSLDRGLALETQYF. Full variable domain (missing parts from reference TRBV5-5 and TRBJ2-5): DAGVTQSPTHLIKTRGQQVTLRCSPISGHKSVSWYQQVLGQGPQFIFQYYEKEERGRGNFPDRFSARQFPNYSSELNVNALLLGDSALYLCASSLDRGLALETQYFGPGTRLLVL.

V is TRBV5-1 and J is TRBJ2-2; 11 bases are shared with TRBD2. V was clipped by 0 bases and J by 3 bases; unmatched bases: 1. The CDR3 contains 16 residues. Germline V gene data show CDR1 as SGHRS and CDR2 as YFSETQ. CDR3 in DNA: TGCGCCAGCAGCTTGGAACTAGCGGGAGACACCGGGGAGCTGTTTTTT. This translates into CASSLELAGDTGELFF.